The clone carrying this TCR beta chain has ten or more counts. As yet, its antigen is unknown. V shed 5 bases and J 6 bases; nucleotides not matched to a gene: 5. The CDR3 covers 14 residues. The source of the sample is a study of Graves' ophthalmopathy and Graves' hyperthyroidism. Study details: Untreated patients at initial diagnosis provided peripheral blood.

The TCR beta CDR3 regions underwent amplification from RNA transcripts. RT-PCR was first run with HTBI primers, then multiplex PCR in a second round. TCRdb independently ran MiXCR on the multiplex PCR reads; one entry per CDR3 protein. The sample comprises 220,000 or so distinct CDR3 sequences, roughly a fifth of which are singletons, and roughly 39% rests with the top ten. Patients were left out if they had other autoimmune diseases, uncontrolled infections, pregnancy or lactation. Orbital computed tomography, together with clinical symptoms, serum thyroxine, TRAb and thyroid ultrasound, was used for diagnosis. General study points: Among thyroid clonotypes expanded above 0.001 frequency, most also appeared in blood.

Sequencing was done on a sample of peripheral blood. This rearrangement joins TRBV12-3 or TRBV12-4 to TRBJ1-5; TRBD1 matches 9 bases. The source of this sequence is a woman aged 50 to 60 with Graves' ophthalmopathy. The CDR3 nucleotides are TGTGCCAGCAGTCGAGGACAGGGGAGTCAGCCCCAGCATTTT. This translates into CASSRGQGSQPQHF.